One and the same sample provided the 20 T cell receptor beta chains below, sequenced in a study of blood T cell repertoires in COVID-19. TCRdb's table, derived via immunoSEQ multiplex PCR, lists solely in-frame clones and lacks some. Here the sample spans about 440,000 clones, around 89% being singletons. Input material: peripheral blood. The receptors were sampled from a woman in her thirties with acute or convalescent COVID-19.

This chain uses TRBV12-5 with TRBJ2-1, with D perhaps TRBD2 (5 bases). Deletions cut 2 bases from V and 4 bases from J, with 9 bases between. The CDR3 has 14 amino acids. Germline CDR1 and CDR2: LGHNT and FRNRAP. CDR3 residues: CASGLTGVYNEQFF. CDR3 sequence (DNA): TGTGCTAGTGGTTTGACCGGGGTTTACAATGAGCAGTTCTTC. The entire variable domain, with the rest obtained from reference TRBV12-5 and TRBJ2-1, is as follows: DARVTQTPRHKVTEMGQEVTMRCQPILGHNTVFWYRQTMMQGLELLAYFRNRAPLDDSGMPKDRFSAEMPDATLATLKIQPSEPRDSAVYFCASGLTGVYNEQFFGPGTRLTVL.

The chain has TRBV19 and TRBJ1-6; TRBD1 agrees at 8 bases. This CDR3 spans 12 amino acids. V trimming: 10 bases; J trimming: 7 bases; junction bases outside the gene matches: 3. Germline values: CDR1 LNHDA, CDR2 SQIVND (reference sequence). CDR3 protein: CATRTGNSPLHF. In DNA, the CDR3 is TGTGCCACCCGGACAGGGAATTCACCCCTCCACTTT.

This clone has a single count. The V and J genes are TRBV28 and TRBJ2-1; the match to TRBD2 covers 8 bases. Trimming took 1 base from V and 7 from J; bases not matched to a gene: 9. The CDR3 extends over 16 amino acids. CDR1 MDHEN and CDR2 SYDVKM come from the germline V gene. The CDR3: CASSLSTGGGRNEQFF. CDR3 sequence (DNA): TGTGCCAGCAGTTTATCCACCGGCGGGGGGAGGAATGAGCAGTTCTTC.

The chain combines TRBV28 with TRBJ1-3; the match to TRBD1 covers 11 bases. V trimming: 5 bases; J trimming: 2 bases; junction bases outside the gene matches: 8. Germline V gives CDR1 MDHEN, CDR2 SYDVKM. The length of the CDR3 is 17 residues. CDR3 bases: TGTGCCAGCAGTCTTCCGGGACAGGGGGGGACTGGAAACACCATATATTTT. As protein: CASSLPGQGGTGNTIYF.

The chain carries TRBV5-5 and TRBJ2-7, with no clear D. Germline CDR1 and CDR2: SGHKS and YYEKEE (reference sequence). V was pared by 4 bases and J by 3 bases, with 14 bases between. This CDR3 contains 14 residues. The CDR3 loop reads CASSPHPSYYEQYF. The DNA of the CDR3 is TGTGCCAGCAGCCCCCACCCATCCTACTACGAGCAGTACTTC.

V gene TRBV5-1 combines with J gene TRBJ2-7; TRBD1 aligns across 7 bases. Germline-derived CDR1 and CDR2 are SGHRS and YFSETQ. V lost 3 bases and J lost 2; bases outside the gene matches: 5. The CDR3 is 14 amino acids. CDR3 bases: TGCGCCAGCAGCTCGTCCCAGGGGGCCTACGAGCAGTACTTC. Protein: CASSSSQGAYEQYF.

The chain links TRBV15 to TRBJ2-7, with D possibly matching TRBD2 (6 bases). Germline V lookup: CDR1 LNHNV, CDR2 YYDKDF (reference sequence). The CDR3 runs to 15 residues. Trimming removed 0 bases at V and 4 bases at J, with 13 bases between. CDR3 sequence: CATSRDKAGRYEQYF. DNA of the CDR3: TGTGCCACCAGCAGAGATAAGGCAGGGAGGTACGAGCAGTACTTC.

Comments on this clone: This sample also contains other DNA sequences that code for the same CDR3. The rearrangement joins TRBV18 to TRBJ2-5; D remains ambiguous. Trimming pared 4 bases from V and 1 base from J, leaving 7 bases between. The CDR3 has 13 amino acids. Germline V lookup: CDR1 KGHSH, CDR2 LQKENI. DNA for the CDR3: TGTGCCAGCTCACGGGCAGGCCAAGAGACCCAGTACTTC. Protein sequence: CASSRAGQETQYF.

The chain has TRBV20-1 and TRBJ1-2; D is undetermined. Trimming removed 3 bases at V and 4 bases at J, with 12 bases between. This CDR3 region has 13 residues. CDR1 is DFQATT and CDR2 is SNEGSKA in the germline V gene (reference sequence). In nucleotides, the CDR3 is TGCAGTGCTAGTTTGGGCCTCGGCTATGGCTACACCTTC. Protein product: CSASLGLGYGYTF.

The chain has TRBV7-2 and TRBJ1-1; 11 positions match TRBD1. The CDR3 covers 15 residues. The J segment lost 6 bases and the V segment lost 4 bases, leaving 7 bases of the junction unmatched. Germline CDR1 and CDR2: SGHTA and FQGNSA. The CDR3: CASSSWGQGVSEAFF. CDR3 DNA sequence: TGTGCCAGCAGCTCCTGGGGACAGGGGGTCTCTGAAGCTTTCTTT.

The rearrangement joins TRBV27 to TRBJ2-1; D is unclear. The CDR3 is 13 amino acids. Germline V gene data show CDR1 as MNHEY and CDR2 as SMNVEV (reference sequence). Trimming took off 3 bases at V and 12 bases at J, with 15 bases between the two ends. The CDR3 DNA sequence: TGTGCCAGCAGTTTGGCAGGTGGGCGTGGGCAGTTCTTC. The encoded protein is CASSLAGGRGQFF.

This chain joins TRBV4-1 and TRBJ2-7; 8 bases are shared with TRBD1. Germline V gene data show CDR1 as MGHRA and CDR2 as YSYEKL. The J segment lost 2 bases and the V segment lost 0 bases, leaving 9 bases of the junction unmatched. CDR3 length: 17 residues. The CDR3 reads CASSQDSPRQGTYEQYF. The CDR3 nucleotides read TGCGCCAGCAGCCAAGATTCGCCCCGACAGGGGACCTACGAGCAGTACTTC.

V is TRBV2 and J is TRBJ2-3; 9 nucleotides align to TRBD2. With 7 bases clipped from V and 2 bases from J, the junction kept 4 bases outside the gene matches. Germline loops: CDR1 SNHLY, CDR2 FYNNEI. The CDR3 length is 14 residues. The CDR3 DNA reads as TGTGCCAGCACGGGACTAGCCCCCACAGATACGCAGTATTTT. As protein: CASTGLAPTDTQYF. The complete variable domain, with remaining parts taken from reference TRBV2 and TRBJ2-3, reads EPEVTQTPSHQVTQMGQEVILRCVPISNHLYFYWYRQILGQKVEFLVSFYNNEISEKSEIFDDQFSVERPDGSNFTLKIRSTKLEDSAMYFCASTGLAPTDTQYFGPGTRLTVL.

This chain joins TRBV27 and TRBJ2-5; 9 bases match TRBD2. CDR1 and CDR2 (germline): MNHEY, SMNVEV (reference sequence). The length of the CDR3 is 15 residues. V gave up 2 bases and J gave up 1 base; unmatched junction bases: 2. The CDR3 DNA sequence: TGTGCCAGCAGTTTAGCGGGGGGGTCCCAAGAGACCCAGTACTTC. Residues: CASSLAGGSQETQYF.

This sequence joins TRBV19 and TRBJ1-2; D gene uncertain. This CDR3 contains 14 residues. Germline CDR1 is LNHDA and CDR2 is SQIVND (reference sequence). Trimming stripped 3 bases from V and 4 bases from J, with 12 bases between. CDR3 sequence (DNA): TGTGCCAGTAGTATCTCGAGGGCTGGCTATGGCTACACCTTC. Its protein product is CASSISRAGYGYTF. Full variable domain (remainder filled in from reference TRBV19 and TRBJ1-2): DGGITQSPKYLFRKEGQNVTLSCEQNLNHDAMYWYRQDPGQGLRLIYYSQIVNDFQKGDIAEGYSVSREKKESFPLTVTSAQKNPTAFYLCASSISRAGYGYTFGSGTRLTVV.

The V and J genes are TRBV13 and TRBJ2-2; TRBD1 matches 7 bases. Germline V gives CDR1 PRHDT, CDR2 FYEKMQ (reference sequence). CDR3 length: 16 residues. J lost 6 bases, V lost 4 bases, and 11 bases had no gene match. As DNA, the CDR3 is TGTGCCAGCAGCTCCCGACAGGGTGTATCGGCCGGGGAGCTGTTTTTT. Translation: CASSSRQGVSAGELFF. The full variable domain, completed using reference TRBV13 and TRBJ2-2, is AAGVIQSPRHLIKEKRETATLKCYPIPRHDTVYWYQQGPGQDPQFLISFYEKMQSDKGSIPDRFSAQQFSDYHSELNMSSLELGDSALYFCASSSRQGVSAGELFFGEGSRLTVL.

This chain connects TRBV4-1 to TRBJ2-7; D is possibly TRBD1 (5 bases). Per the germline V gene, CDR1 is MGHRA and CDR2 is YSYEKL. CDR3 length equals 16 residues. V lost 3 bases and J lost 0, with 15 bases in between. This CDR3 is CASSQSRQFSSYEQYF. CDR3 nucleotide sequence: TGCGCCAGCAGCCAGTCTAGACAGTTTAGCTCCTACGAGCAGTACTTC.

The J gene is TRBJ1-5, the V gene TRBV3-1 (or the pseudogene TRBV3-2); D not certain. The ends were cut back, 2 bases at V and 0 bases at J, with 5 bases in the middle. Germline V CDR1 and CDR2: LGHDT, YNNKEL (reference sequence). The CDR3 runs to 14 residues. The DNA for the CDR3 is TGTGCCAGCAGCCAACTTTATAGCAATCAGCCCCAGCATTTT. Protein sequence: CASSQLYSNQPQHF.

This clone is a singleton in its sample. The chain employs TRBV1 and TRBJ1-5. TRBV1 is a listed pseudogene. The CDR3 is 18 amino acids. The CDR3 protein is CTSSRLGGFSASNQPQHF. In DNA form, the CDR3 reads TGCACCAGCAGCCGACTCGGGGGTTTTAGTGCAAGCAATCAGCCCCAGCATTTT.

The chain uses TRBV4-1 and TRBJ2-3, with TRBD1 matching 10 bases. CDR1 and CDR2 (germline): MGHRA, YSYEKL. This CDR3 is 18 amino acids long. V dropped 0 bases and J dropped 2; count of bases not matched to a gene: 8. This CDR3 reads CASSQDGVGQGITDTQYF. DNA for the CDR3: TGCGCCAGCAGCCAAGATGGGGTGGGACAGGGGATCACAGATACGCAGTATTTT.